This TCR beta chain was observed in a study of monozygotic twins with inflammatory bowel disease. Notes on the study in general: Discordant twins showed the same repertoire similarity as concordant twins, possibly from limited power.

The CDR3 has 14 amino acids. CDR1 SGHTA and CDR2 FQGTGA come from the germline V gene. TCRdb reanalyzed the 5' RACE reads and collapses them to one entry per CDR3 protein, without DNA. This sample's table reports about 160,000 distinct CDR3 sequences. With respect to this clonotype: Antigen: not known.

The sequence was obtained from a human donor with ulcerative colitis or Crohn's disease, or a healthy co-twin of an affected twin (not recorded which). Sequenced input: blood. The rearrangement joins TRBV7-3 to TRBJ2-7; TCRdb picks TRBD1, but there is no DNA to check that call. The CDR3 here is CASSWTGSSYEQYF.